This record covers a single T cell receptor (beta chain). Antigen: not known. The data derive from a study of OX40 agonist ivuxolimab in advanced cancers. The overall study: Dose-escalation patients had hepatocellular carcinoma, melanoma, renal cell or head and neck cancer. Study-level results: Certain nonresponders likewise exhibited a low normalized T-cell clonal expansion.

V lost 4 bases, J lost 7 bases, and 5 bases stayed unmatched. The CDR3 length is 13 residues. The germline gives CDR1 SGHNT, CDR2 YYREEE (reference sequence). Method: immunoSEQ multiplex PCR; TCRdb's copy keeps in-frame clones and lacks some. The sample comprises about 49,000 clones, around 81% of which are singletons, and 6% to 7.5% rests with the top ten. The TCR was taken from an adult with an advanced solid tumor such as melanoma, head and neck, liver or kidney cancer. The material was CD4+ or CD8+ T cells sorted from blood, obtained in a trial of the OX40 agonist ivuxolimab. The chain employs TRBV5-4 and TRBJ1-2, with 9 bases matching TRBD1. The DNA for the CDR3 is TGTGCCAGCAGCCTGGGACAGGGAGGTGGCTACACCTTC. It yields the protein CASSLGQGGGYTF.